The 30 T cell receptor beta chains in this list originate from one sample, sequenced in a study of blood T cell repertoires in COVID-19. TCRdb's table, derived via immunoSEQ multiplex PCR, lists solely in-frame clones and lacks some. The sample holds tens of thousands of clones; around 90% are singletons and the top ten take 29%. The sample consisted of peripheral blood. All receptors come from a woman of 80 years or more with active or convalescent COVID-19.

This chain uses TRBV29-1 with TRBJ2-5, with D uncertain. The CDR3 is made up of 13 amino acids. Trimming stripped 5 bases from V and 2 bases from J, with 12 bases between. Germline loops: CDR1 SQVTM, CDR2 ANQGSEA. CDR3 sequence: CSVYPVWQETQYF. In nucleotides, the CDR3 is TGCAGCGTTTATCCAGTGTGGCAAGAGACCCAGTACTTC.

The genes are TRBV6-6 and TRBJ1-4; TRBD1 is a possible D gene (6 bases). Germline loops: CDR1 MNHNY, CDR2 SVGAGI (reference sequence). Trimming cost V 6 bases and J 3 bases, with 17 bases left between them. The CDR3 runs to 16 residues. This CDR3 reads CASRTQGLEANEKLFF. CDR3 DNA sequence: TGTGCCAGCAGGACCCAGGGGCTTGAGGCTAATGAAAAACTGTTTTTT.

V usage is TRBV2 and J usage is TRBJ1-1, with D unresolved. The CDR3 sequence is 15 residues long. Between the trimmed V and J ends, which lost 4 bases and 1 base, there was a span of 13 bases. Germline lookup yields CDR1 SNHLY and CDR2 FYNNEI. CDR3 loop: CASSGGERRNTEAFF. The CDR3 DNA is TGTGCCAGCAGTGGTGGTGAGAGGAGGAACACTGAAGCTTTCTTT.

CDR3 sequence: CAWSVEEWKLFF. CDR3 nucleotide sequence: TGTGCCTGGAGTGTAGAAGAGTGGAAACTGTTTTTT. The chain is built from TRBV30 and TRBJ1-4; no definite D call. The CDR3 has 12 residues. V gave up 0 bases and J gave up 11 bases, with 10 bases separating them. The germline V gene encodes CDR1 GTSNPN and CDR2 SVGIG (reference sequence). Drawing the rest from reference TRBV30 and TRBJ1-4, the complete variable domain is SQTIHQWPATLVQPVGSPLSLECTVEGTSNPNLYWYRQAAGRGLQLLFYSVGIGQISSEVPQNLSASRPQDRQFILSSKKLLLSDSGFYLCAWSVEEWKLFFGSGTQLSVL.

This clone came up a few times. The CDR3 sequence is CASSSTGERGNTIYF. The CDR3 DNA is TGTGCCAGCAGTTCGACAGGGGAGAGGGGAAACACCATATATTTT. This rearrangement joins TRBV28 to TRBJ1-3, with 8 bases identical to TRBD1. The CDR3 extends over 15 amino acids. The junction had 6 bases not matched to a gene; V was cut back by 4 bases and J by 4 bases. CDR1 and CDR2 from the germline V gene are MDHEN and SYDVKM.

This clone was observed a single time. The genes are TRBV27 and TRBJ2-1; the match to TRBD1 covers 12 bases. The ends lost 5 bases at V and 8 bases at J; junction bases unmatched: 10. This CDR3 region has 16 residues. Germline CDR1 MNHEY, CDR2 SMNVEV (reference sequence). The CDR3 DNA reads TGTGCCAGCAGTAACACCGGGACAGGGGGCATCTATGAGCAGTTCTTC. It specifies CASSNTGTGGIYEQFF.

This clone was observed a single time. The chain has TRBV7-9 and TRBJ1-2; possible D gene TRBD1, 5 bases. The germline V gene has CDR1 SEHNR and CDR2 FQNEAQ (reference sequence). This CDR3 comprises 13 residues. Between the trimmed V and J ends, which lost 8 bases and 4 bases, there was a span of 14 bases. CDR3 loop: CASANGGGYGYTF. CDR3 in DNA: TGTGCCAGCGCAAATGGGGGGGGCTATGGCTACACCTTC.

V and J are TRBV10-2 and TRBJ2-5, with TRBD2 matching over 9 bases. The CDR3 sequence is 14 residues long. V lost 7 bases and J lost 6; bases outside the gene matches: 9. CDR1 is WSHSY and CDR2 is SAAADI in the germline V gene. The CDR3 loop reads CASTASGNQKTQYF. The CDR3 nucleotides are TGCGCCAGCACGGCTAGCGGGAATCAAAAGACCCAGTACTTC.

Regarding this clone: The junction and the germline gene differ at one end; a read error may be behind it. The V call is TRBV7-9, the J call TRBJ1-6; 7 bases line up with TRBD1. This CDR3 is 18 amino acids long. In germline, CDR1 is SEHNR, CDR2 FQNEAQ (reference sequence). Here the CDR3 reads CASSLTRQGASNNSPLHF. The DNA of the CDR3 is TGTGCCAGCAGCTTGACTCGACAGGGCGCCTCCAATAATTCACCCCTCCACTTT.

The genes are TRBV19 and TRBJ2-6, with D possibly matching TRBD1 (5 bases). The CDR3 totals 15 residues. The V gene's germline CDR1 is LNHDA and CDR2 SQIVND (reference sequence). Trimming left V 1 base short and J 3 bases short, with 7 bases between. The CDR3 nucleotides read TGTGCCAGTAGTATAGGGGGCGGTGGGGCCAACGTCCTGACTTTC. Protein product: CASSIGGGGANVLTF.

This chain links TRBV2 with TRBJ1-1; 7 bases map to TRBD1. The germline V gene has CDR1 SNHLY and CDR2 FYNNEI. The CDR3 totals 15 residues. V lost 6 bases and J lost 3; bases outside the gene matches: 10. DNA of the CDR3: TGTGCCAGCAGGAAAGGGGGCCTAGGGGACACTGAAGCTTTCTTT. Its translation: CASRKGGLGDTEAFF.

The gene calls are TRBV5-4 and TRBJ2-4; D might be TRBD1 (6 bases). The CDR3 contains 12 residues. Germline CDR1 reads SGHNT; CDR2 reads YYREEE (reference sequence). The V end lost 4 bases, the J end lost 4 bases, and 6 bases lay between the germline ends. CDR3 amino acids: CASSTGKNIQYF. In DNA, the CDR3 is TGTGCCAGCAGCACAGGGAAAAACATTCAGTACTTC.

V and J are TRBV19 and TRBJ1-2, with D unclear. CDR1 and CDR2 from the germline V gene are LNHDA and SQIVND (reference sequence). The germline V and J ends were trimmed by 4 bases and 1 base, with 7 bases remaining between them. The CDR3 runs to 13 residues. The CDR3 nucleotides are TGTGCCAGTAGTACACAAATTAACTATGGCTACACCTTC. This gives the protein CASSTQINYGYTF.

This clone was picked up one time. The rearrangement links TRBV27 to TRBJ2-2; D remains unclear. In germline, CDR1 is MNHEY, CDR2 SMNVEV (reference sequence). The V end was cut by 5 bases, the J end by 2 bases, with 3 bases between. CDR3 length: 12 amino acids. CDR3 DNA: TGTGCCAGCAGTCCTAACACCGGGGAGCTGTTTTTT. It specifies CASSPNTGELFF.

This sequence joins TRBV19 and TRBJ2-3, with TRBD2 matching over 13 bases. The germline CDR1 and CDR2 sequences are LNHDA and SQIVND (reference sequence). Losses at the gene ends were 5 bases for V and 4 bases for J; bases not matched to a gene: 9. The CDR3 runs to 17 residues. The CDR3 DNA is TGTGCCAGTAGTCTACGGACTAGCGGGGGTTTTGCAGATACGCAGTATTTT. Translation: CASSLRTSGGFADTQYF.

V usage is TRBV6-6 and J usage is TRBJ1-2; D is unresolved. The V end lost 2 bases, the J end lost 8 bases, and 18 bases lay between the germline ends. The CDR3 consists of 15 residues. Germline V CDR1 and CDR2: MNHNY, SVGAGI (reference sequence). The CDR3 DNA reads as TGTGCCAGCAGTTACCGTTTAGAGGAGAGGAACGGCTACACCTTC. Translating gives CASSYRLEERNGYTF.

This clone came up once. This chain connects TRBV5-6 to TRBJ2-7; D unresolved. V was shortened by 1 base and J by 6 bases, with 11 bases between the two germline ends. The germline CDR1 and CDR2 sequences are SGHDT and YYEEEE. The CDR3 has 13 amino acids. CDR3 sequence reads: CASSLFRVVEQYF. CDR3 nucleotide sequence: TGTGCCAGCAGCTTGTTCCGGGTTGTCGAGCAGTACTTC.

The V call is TRBV3-1 (or the pseudogene TRBV3-2), the J call TRBJ2-1; 12 nucleotides agree with TRBD2. V lost 0 bases, J lost 4 bases, and 10 bases stayed unmatched. The germline V gene has CDR1 LGHDT and CDR2 YNNKEL (reference sequence). This CDR3 comprises 19 residues. The CDR3 loop is CASSQETLASGGAYNEQFF. The CDR3 DNA follows: TGTGCCAGCAGCCAAGAAACGCTCGCTAGCGGGGGGGCGTACAATGAGCAGTTCTTC.

The chain links TRBV7-2 to TRBJ2-5; 12 bases align to TRBD2. Germline-derived CDR1 and CDR2 are SGHTA and FQGNSA. V lost 5 bases and J lost 7; bases outside the gene matches: 8. The CDR3 is made up of 15 amino acids. This chain's CDR3 is CASSPRTSGVTTQYF. The CDR3 DNA reads as TGTGCCAGCAGCCCGCGGACTAGCGGGGTCACGACCCAGTACTTC.

The chain couples TRBV5-4 to TRBJ1-4; 7 nucleotides align to TRBD1. Germline V gene sequence: CDR1 SGHNT, CDR2 YYREEE (reference sequence). V was pared by 3 bases and J by 0 bases, with 8 bases of the junction left unmatched. CDR3 length: 17 amino acids. The chain's CDR3 is CASSSLGQFTTNEKLFF. The CDR3 DNA reads as TGTGCCAGCAGCTCACTGGGACAGTTTACAACTAATGAAAAACTGTTTTTT.

CDR3 in amino acids: CASGNRASEKLFF. The CDR3 bases are TGTGCCAGCGGCAACAGGGCTAGTGAAAAACTGTTTTTT. The rearrangement uses TRBV12-3 or TRBV12-4 and TRBJ1-4, with D possibly TRBD1 on 6 matching bases. Trimming left V 8 bases short and J 7 bases short, with 14 bases between. The CDR3 has 13 amino acids.

The chain combines TRBV3-1 (or the pseudogene TRBV3-2) with TRBJ2-5, with D perhaps matching TRBD1 (5 bases). Between the trimmed V and J ends, which lost 5 bases and 7 bases, there was a span of 14 bases. CDR3 length equals 13 residues. Germline values: CDR1 LGHDT, CDR2 YNNKEL (reference sequence). The CDR3 DNA follows: TGTGCCAGCAGCACCACGGCAGGGTTGACCCAGTACTTC. Translating it yields CASSTTAGLTQYF.

This clone was recorded only once. CDR3 sequence reads: CASSLQDRGLSGYTF. In DNA form, the CDR3 reads TGTGCCAGCAGTTTACAGGACAGGGGGCTATCTGGCTACACCTTC. This chain uses TRBV28 with TRBJ1-2; 11 nucleotides align to TRBD1. The trim removed 2 bases at V and 7 bases at J, leaving 6 bases unmatched. This CDR3 has 15 amino acids. Germline V gene data show CDR1 as MDHEN and CDR2 as SYDVKM.

The CDR3 region has the DNA TGTGCCAGCAGCTTCCGACTAGCCGCAGATACGCAGTATTTT. Protein product: CASSFRLAADTQYF. V is TRBV7-2 and J is TRBJ2-3; 7 bases fit TRBD2. The CDR3 sequence is 14 residues long. V lost 3 bases and J lost 4; bases outside the gene matches: 4. Germline lookup yields CDR1 SGHTA and CDR2 FQGNSA.

V gene TRBV5-1 combines with J gene TRBJ2-3; the match to TRBD2 covers 7 bases. Unmatched junction bases numbered 7, after V lost 3 bases and J lost 0 bases. This CDR3 comprises 16 residues. Germline V gives CDR1 SGHRS, CDR2 YFSETQ. CDR3 residues: CASSYGSGASTDTQYF. DNA for the CDR3: TGCGCCAGCAGCTACGGGAGCGGGGCGAGCACAGATACGCAGTATTTT.

The chain employs TRBV28 and TRBJ2-1; D may be TRBD2 (7 bases). The CDR3 is 13 amino acids. Germline V gene lookup returns CDR1 MDHEN and CDR2 SYDVKM. The V and J ends lost 10 bases and 9 bases respectively, with 19 bases between them. CDR3 in DNA: TGTGCCATCAAAGGGGGAGGGTACGGTGAGCAGTTCTTC. The encoded protein is CAIKGGGYGEQFF.

This sequence joins TRBV30 and TRBJ1-1; perhaps TRBD1 as D (5 bases). In germline, CDR1 is GTSNPN, CDR2 SVGIG (reference sequence). Trimming stripped 4 bases from V and 4 bases from J, with 16 bases between. This CDR3 comprises 14 residues. In DNA form, the CDR3 reads TGTGCCTGGAACTCGATAGGGACTATCACTGAAGCTTTCTTT. It codes for CAWNSIGTITEAFF.

The V gene is TRBV5-6, the J gene TRBJ1-2; 9 positions agree with TRBD1. The V and J ends lost 0 bases and 7 bases, in that order; junction bases with no gene match: 7. The CDR3 is made up of 15 amino acids. Germline V lookup: CDR1 SGHDT, CDR2 YYEEEE. The CDR3 protein is CASSLGQGDFGGYTF. The CDR3 coding sequence is TGTGCCAGCAGCTTGGGACAGGGGGATTTCGGTGGCTACACCTTC.

CDR3 in amino acids: CASKKTETSYEQYF. CDR3 DNA sequence: TGTGCCAGTAAAAAGACAGAAACCTCCTACGAGCAGTACTTC. The chain employs TRBV19 and TRBJ2-7, with D possibly matching TRBD1 (5 bases). The CDR3 contains 14 residues. Per the germline V gene, CDR1 is LNHDA and CDR2 is SQIVND (reference sequence). V dropped 7 bases and J dropped 0 bases, with 13 bases sitting between them.

The V call is TRBV28, the J call TRBJ1-5, with D possibly being TRBD1 (5 bases). Germline V gives CDR1 MDHEN, CDR2 SYDVKM. The CDR3 extends over 15 amino acids. The V and J ends lost 8 bases and 4 bases respectively, with 18 bases between them. The CDR3 nucleotides are TGTGCCAGCGGATCGGGGGGTTTGGGGAATCAGCCCCAGCATTTT. Protein sequence: CASGSGGLGNQPQHF.